A selection of T cell receptor beta chains follows, all from one sample in a study of T cells in Graves' hyperthyroidism and ophthalmopathy. A single record per CDR3 protein comes from TCRdb applying MiXCR to the multiplex PCR reads. The sample records 330,000 or so distinct CDR3 sequences, roughly 19% being singletons. Sample: blood. The receptors derive from a man in his fifties or sixties with Graves' ophthalmopathy. Each CDR3 is given with its conserved first and last residue. Each record gives: D gene, J gene, V gene, clone size, CDR3 DNA, CDR3 protein. D genes are given only for firm matches. Where a row states a size, it is once, few, many or the class of an expanded clone; other rows omit it.

>NA|TRBJ2-3|TRBV5-1|NA
TGCGCCAGCAGCGATGGGACTCCTAGCACAGATACGCAGTATTTT
CASSDGTPSTDTQYF
>TRBD1|TRBJ2-5|TRBV10-1|NA
TGCGCCAGCAGTGATACAGGGGGCCCTCAAGAGACCCAGTACTTC
CASSDTGGPQETQYF
>NA|TRBJ1-4|TRBV7-9|NA
TGTGCCAGCAGCTCGATGACAGGCGGTGGGGAAAAACTGTTTTTT
CASSSMTGGGEKLFF
>NA|TRBJ1-1|TRBV6-2/TRBV6-3|NA
TGTGCCAGCAGTTACCGACAGTTCAACGGGTACACTGAAGCTTTCTTT
CASSYRQFNGYTEAFF
>NA|TRBJ1-2|TRBV24-1|few
TGTGCCACCAGTGAGGGGACATATGATGGCTACACCTTC
CATSEGTYDGYTF
>NA|TRBJ1-1|TRBV11-2|many
TGTGCCAGCAGCTTAGAATTTCTCGACACTGAAGCTTTCTTT
CASSLEFLDTEAFF
>TRBD1|TRBJ1-3|TRBV12-3/TRBV12-4|once
TGTGCCAGCAGTCGTTCCAGGGGGGGAAACACCACATATTTT
CASSRSRGGNTTYF
>TRBD2|TRBJ2-3|TRBV5-1|NA
TGCGCCAGCACCCCTTTCGCGGGAGGGGGAGATACGCAGTATTTT
CASTPFAGGGDTQYF
>NA|TRBJ1-1|TRBV4-1|many
TGCGCCAGCAGCCAAGATTCGCGGGGCACTGAAGCTTTCTTT
CASSQDSRGTEAFF
>NA|TRBJ1-6|TRBV2|many
TGTGCCAGCAGTCAGCGGGGAAATAATTCACCCCTCCACTTT
CASSQRGNNSPLHF
>TRBD2|TRBJ2-1|TRBV2|many
TGTGCCAGCAGTGAAGGGTCCCTAGCGGGAGGAGTCAATGAGCAGTTCTTC
CASSEGSLAGGVNEQFF
>NA|TRBJ1-2|TRBV9|few
TGTGCCAGCAGCGTACGTGGGCGGGGGTCCTATGGCTACACCTTC
CASSVRGRGSYGYTF
>NA|TRBJ2-2|TRBV7-8|many
TGTGCCAGCAGCTTATACGGGCAAGACACCGGGGAGCTGTTTTTT
CASSLYGQDTGELFF
>NA|TRBJ2-1|TRBV28|once
TGTGCCAGCAGTCCCCGGGGCAGGGGTTTGGATGAGCAGTTCTTC
CASSPRGRGLDEQFF
>NA|TRBJ2-1|TRBV28|NA
TGTGCCAGCATGGGACTGGTTCGAGTGAGGTTCTTC
CASMGLVRVRFF
>TRBD1|TRBJ1-1|TRBV19|few
TGTGCCAGTACTATGGACAGGGGCTGGAACACTGAAGCTTTCTTT
CASTMDRGWNTEAFF
>TRBD1|TRBJ2-2|TRBV11-2|NA
TGTGCCAGCAGCTTGACAGGGGCGAGGACCGGGGAGCTGTTTTTT
CASSLTGARTGELFF
>NA|TRBJ2-1|TRBV2|few
TGTGCCAGCATTAGGGAATACCAGACCTACAATGAGCAGTTCTTC
CASIREYQTYNEQFF
>NA|TRBJ1-2|TRBV12-3/TRBV12-4|NA
TGTGCCAGCAGTGGGGCTCAGGGGATCTATGGCTACACCTTC
CASSGAQGIYGYTF
>TRBD2|TRBJ2-1|TRBV5-1|many
TGCGCCAGCAGCCTCCTAGCGGGAGTTCACAATGAGCAGTTCTTC
CASSLLAGVHNEQFF
>TRBD2|TRBJ2-3|TRBV2|many
TGTGCCAGCAGTGAAGAGGGAGCGGGAGGGCCAGATACGCAGTATTTT
CASSEEGAGGPDTQYF
>TRBD2|TRBJ2-1|TRBV7-9|many
TGTGCCGGCGGGGCGGGAGAAATCTACAATGAGCAGTTCTTC
CAGGAGEIYNEQFF
>TRBD1|TRBJ2-3|TRBV29-1|few
TGCAGCGTTCGGACAGGGACGACGGTCAGAGATACGCAGTATTTT
CSVRTGTTVRDTQYF
>TRBD1|TRBJ1-2|TRBV12-3/TRBV12-4|many
TGTGCCAGCAGTCTGACAGGGGTTGGTGGCTACACCTTC
CASSLTGVGGYTF
>NA|TRBJ2-1|TRBV28|NA
TGTGCCAGCAGGCCGGGGCTCCCCGGGATAGAGCAGTTCTTC
CASRPGLPGIEQFF
>TRBD1|TRBJ2-3|TRBV5-1|NA
TGCGCCAGCAGCTTGGATGGACAGGGGGCTCGAGATACGCAGTATTTT
CASSLDGQGARDTQYF
>TRBD2|TRBJ2-1|TRBV30|NA
TGTGCCTGGAGCGCGGGGCTAGCGGGAGTCAATGAGCAGTTCTTC
CAWSAGLAGVNEQFF
>TRBD1|TRBJ2-7|TRBV2|many
TGTGCCAGCTTATCCGGGACAGGGGGCGAAATAGGCTATTACGAGCAGTACTTC
CASLSGTGGEIGYYEQYF
>NA|TRBJ2-2|TRBV19|NA
TGTGCCAGTACGGGACCCTTGAACACCGGGGAGCTGTTTTTT
CASTGPLNTGELFF
>TRBD1|TRBJ1-1|TRBV6-5|NA
TGTGCCAGCAGTTACGGGGCAGGGGGCAAGGGCACTGAAGCTTTCTTT
CASSYGAGGKGTEAFF
>NA|TRBJ1-1|TRBV5-1|many
TGCGCCTCTTCGGGACGGGAGATGAACACTGAAGCTTTCTTT
CASSGREMNTEAFF
>NA|TRBJ1-2|TRBV11-2|few
TGTGCCAGCAGGCGGGACAAAGACTATGACTACACCTTC
CASRRDKDYDYTF
>TRBD1|TRBJ2-7|TRBV9|NA
TGTGCCAGCAGCCATGACGGGACAGGGACCTACGAGCAGTACTTC
CASSHDGTGTYEQYF
>NA|TRBJ2-3|TRBV10-1|NA
TGCGCCAGCAGTGCCGGGGCGATCGGGGCAGATACGCAGTATTTT
CASSAGAIGADTQYF
>TRBD1|TRBJ2-3|TRBV30|few
TGTGCCTGGAGTGGAGGGACAGCTAGCACAGATACGCAGTATTTT
CAWSGGTASTDTQYF
>NA|TRBJ1-5|TRBV6-1|many
TGTGCCAGCAGTGAAGCGGACAGCAATCAGCCCCAGCATTTT
CASSEADSNQPQHF
>TRBD1|TRBJ2-7|TRBV4-1|few
TGCGCCAGCAGCCAAGGGCCCGGACAGGGAACCTACGAGCAGTACTTC
CASSQGPGQGTYEQYF
>TRBD1|TRBJ2-7|TRBV2|many
TGTGCCAGCAGTCAACAGGGGATATACGAGCAGTACTTC
CASSQQGIYEQYF
>TRBD2|TRBJ2-1|TRBV24-1|few
TGTGCCACCAGTGGACCGAGCGGGAGATCGGGCAATGAGCAGTTCTTC
CATSGPSGRSGNEQFF
>TRBD1|TRBJ1-4|TRBV20-1|NA
TGCAGTGCTAGATCGGGGCCTACAGGGGTTGGGGAAAAACTGTTTTTT
CSARSGPTGVGEKLFF
>NA|TRBJ1-1|TRBV19|NA
TGTGCCAGTAGTATTTGGGGGAAGCCGAGGGCTGAAGCTTTCTTT
CASSIWGKPRAEAFF
>NA|TRBJ1-5|TRBV20-1|few
TGCAGTGCTAGAGATAAAGGGCAGCCCCAGCATTTT
CSARDKGQPQHF
>NA|TRBJ1-1|TRBV12-5|NA
TGTGCTAGTGGTTTCCTCGGCGGCATGAACACTGAAGCTTTCTTT
CASGFLGGMNTEAFF
>TRBD2|TRBJ2-3|TRBV28|NA
TGTGCCAGCAGTTGGGGGCCGCCGGGACTAGCGGGAGGGAAAGATACGCAGTATTTT
CASSWGPPGLAGGKDTQYF
>NA|TRBJ1-2|TRBV30|few
TGTGCCTGGAGTCCCGCAGGGATAGGTGGCTACACCTTC
CAWSPAGIGGYTF
>NA|TRBJ1-3|TRBV6-6|NA
TGTGCCAGCAGTTACTCGAGTTTCCCTAACTCTGGAAACACCATATATTTT
CASSYSSFPNSGNTIYF
>TRBD1|TRBJ2-2|TRBV6-1|few
TGTGCCAGCAGTCAGGGACAGGGCACCGGGGAGCTGTTTTTT
CASSQGQGTGELFF
>TRBD1|TRBJ2-7|TRBV5-1|NA
TGCGCCAGCAGCTTGGAACAGGGTGGGGGACAGGCTTACGAGCAGTACTTC
CASSLEQGGGQAYEQYF
>NA|TRBJ1-1|TRBV2|many
TGTGCCAGCAGTGAGCAGGGCCCGAACACTGAAGCTTTCTTT
CASSEQGPNTEAFF
>NA|TRBJ2-7|TRBV5-1|few
TGCGCCAGCGACTTCGTGGCAAGCTCCTACGAGCAGTACTTC
CASDFVASSYEQYF
>TRBD2|TRBJ2-1|TRBV7-9|once
TGTGCCAGCAGCTTAGGACTAGCGGGAGGGCCTAATTACAATGAGCAGTTCTTC
CASSLGLAGGPNYNEQFF
>NA|TRBJ2-1|TRBV7-2|many
TGTGCCAGCAGTCACTTTACTTACAATGAGCAGTTCTTC
CASSHFTYNEQFF
>TRBD1|TRBJ2-2|TRBV7-6|NA
TGTGCCAGCTCTCTGAGGGACAGGGTTATCACCGGGGAGCTGTTTTTT
CASSLRDRVITGELFF
>NA|TRBJ2-5|TRBV27|many
TGTGCCAGCAGGGGTAACACCAGCGAGCTCCGGGGGGAGACCCAGTACTTC
CASRGNTSELRGETQYF
>NA|TRBJ1-1|TRBV28|many
TGTGCCAGCAGTATAATGCCAGGAAACACTGAAGCTTTCTTT
CASSIMPGNTEAFF